This T cell receptor (beta chain) stems from a study of Graves' ophthalmopathy and Graves' hyperthyroidism. Findings and limits, study-wide: The model predicted progression of ophthalmopathy with a sensitivity of about 70%, and its specificity was about 72%.

From germline, CDR1 is KGHDR and CDR2 SFDVKD. Trimming shortened V by 5 bases and J by 6 bases, and 9 bases separated the two germline ends. The CDR3 contains 13 residues. From RNA, the CDR3 regions of TCR beta chains were amplified and sequenced. RT-PCR in the first round used HTBI primers; a second-round multiplex PCR followed. One entry per CDR3 protein, called by TCRdb with MiXCR from the multiplex PCR reads. The sample holds about 240,000 distinct CDR3 sequences, 45% seen once. Notes on this clonotype: Its antigen is not identified.

Establishment of the diagnosis relied upon clinical symptoms, serum thyroxine, TRAb, thyroid ultrasound and orbital computed tomography. V and J are TRBV24-1 and TRBJ2-2, with D tentatively TRBD2 (6 bases). The sample taken for sequencing was peripheral blood. This receptor was identified in an adult man with Graves' ophthalmopathy. In DNA form, the CDR3 reads TGTGCCACCAGTGTAGGAGGGGCCGGGGAGCTGTTTTTT. The encoded protein is CATSVGGAGELFF.